This T cell receptor beta chain was identified in a study of beta chain features in type 1 diabetes. Overall study findings and caveats: Compared with healthy donors, patients appeared to share more similar naive, central memory and regulatory TCRB repertoires. Using cDNA template may skew counts toward highly expressing activated cells.

This CDR3 contains 17 residues. Every isolated RNA sample was fully reverse transcribed, so sequencing captured expressed TCRB transcripts. Clones were sequenced by immunoSEQ multiplex PCR, and TCRdb holds only the in-frame ones, with some missing. The sample contains 310,000 or so clones, 6.5% to 10% of which appear only once. This clone has more than one count but fewer than ten. The antigen remains unidentified. The gene calls are TRBV21-1 and TRBJ2-7; TRBD1 is the table's D call and was not checked against the DNA. TRBV21-1 is assigned pseudogene status. The material sequenced was central memory CD4+ T cells from blood. The sequence came from a woman under 30 in good health. The CDR3 coding sequence is TGTGCCAGCACAATTCCCTCTTTACAGGGGGGGATGGACGAGCAGTACTTC. Translation gives CASTIPSLQGGMDEQYF.